This T cell receptor (beta chain) was documented in a study of T cell responses to AZD1222 COVID-19 vaccine. Findings and limits, study-wide: White British people made up most donors, females outnumbered males, and clonal diversity was possibly underestimated.

Germline V gene lookup returns CDR1 KGHSH and CDR2 LQKENI. There are 13 residues in the CDR3. Trimming removed 2 bases at V and 8 bases at J, with 9 bases between. Recipients boosted at about 4 weeks or about 12 weeks are pooled. Method: immunoSEQ multiplex PCR; TCRdb's copy keeps in-frame clones and lacks some. The repertoire holds about 150,000 clones, 75% to 95% seen once, with 3.2% in the top ten. In regard to this clone: No antigen is known for it.

The chain links TRBV18 to TRBJ2-2; a possible D gene is TRBD2 (5 bases). The clonotype was recovered from an adult who received the AZD1222 COVID-19 vaccine. This material consisted of peripheral blood, taken 28 days after the second AZD1222 dose. The CDR3: CASSPARGGELFF. The CDR3 nucleotides are TGTGCCAGCTCACCAGCCCGCGGGGGGGAGCTGTTTTTT.